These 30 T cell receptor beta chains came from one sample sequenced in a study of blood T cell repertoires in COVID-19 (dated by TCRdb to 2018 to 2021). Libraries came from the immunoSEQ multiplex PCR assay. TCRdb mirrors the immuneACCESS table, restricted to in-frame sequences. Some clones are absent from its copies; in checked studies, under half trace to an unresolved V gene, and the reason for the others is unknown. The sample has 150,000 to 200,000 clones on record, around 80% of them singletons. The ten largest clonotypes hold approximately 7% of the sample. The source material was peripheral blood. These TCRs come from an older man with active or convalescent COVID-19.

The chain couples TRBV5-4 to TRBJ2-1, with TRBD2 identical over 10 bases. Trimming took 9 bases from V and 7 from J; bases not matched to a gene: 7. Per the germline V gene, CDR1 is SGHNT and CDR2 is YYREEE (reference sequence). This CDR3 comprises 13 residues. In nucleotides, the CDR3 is TGTGCCACTACAAGCGGGAGGGAAAATGAGCAGTTCTTC. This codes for CATTSGRENEQFF.

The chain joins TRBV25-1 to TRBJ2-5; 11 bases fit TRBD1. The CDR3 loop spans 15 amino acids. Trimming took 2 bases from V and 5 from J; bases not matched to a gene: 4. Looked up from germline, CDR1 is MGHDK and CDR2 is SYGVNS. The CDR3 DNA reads TGTGCCAGCAGTGAACGGACAGGGGGCAAGGAGACCCAGTACTTC. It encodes CASSERTGGKETQYF. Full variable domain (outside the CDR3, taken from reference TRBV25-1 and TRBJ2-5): EADIYQTPRYLVIGTGKKITLECSQTMGHDKMYWYQQDPGMELHLIHYSYGVNSTEKGDLSSESTVSRIRTEHFPLTLESARPSHTSQYLCASSERTGGKETQYFGPGTRLLVL.

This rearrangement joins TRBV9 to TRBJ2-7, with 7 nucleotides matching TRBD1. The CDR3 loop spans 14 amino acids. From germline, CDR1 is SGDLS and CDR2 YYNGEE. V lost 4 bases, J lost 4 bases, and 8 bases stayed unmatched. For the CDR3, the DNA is TGTGCCAGCAGCCTAGGACAGGCCGCTTACGAGCAGTACTTC. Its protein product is CASSLGQAAYEQYF.

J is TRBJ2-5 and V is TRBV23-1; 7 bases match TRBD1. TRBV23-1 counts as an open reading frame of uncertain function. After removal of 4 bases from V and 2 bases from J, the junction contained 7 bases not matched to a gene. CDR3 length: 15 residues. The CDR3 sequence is CASSPDPGQQETQYF. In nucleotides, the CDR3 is TGCGCCAGCAGTCCGGATCCGGGACAGCAAGAGACCCAGTACTTC.

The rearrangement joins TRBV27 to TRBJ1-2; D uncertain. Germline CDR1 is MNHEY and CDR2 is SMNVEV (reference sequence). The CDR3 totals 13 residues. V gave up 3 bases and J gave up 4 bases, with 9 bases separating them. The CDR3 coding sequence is TGTGCCAGCAGTTTGCAAGCGAGCTATGGCTACACCTTC. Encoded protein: CASSLQASYGYTF.

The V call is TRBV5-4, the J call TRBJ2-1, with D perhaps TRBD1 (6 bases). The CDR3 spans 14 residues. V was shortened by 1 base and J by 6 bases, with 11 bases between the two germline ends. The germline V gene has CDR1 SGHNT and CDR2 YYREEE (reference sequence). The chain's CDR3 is CASSLWQGINEQFF. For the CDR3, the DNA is TGTGCCAGCAGCTTGTGGCAGGGGATCAATGAGCAGTTCTTC.

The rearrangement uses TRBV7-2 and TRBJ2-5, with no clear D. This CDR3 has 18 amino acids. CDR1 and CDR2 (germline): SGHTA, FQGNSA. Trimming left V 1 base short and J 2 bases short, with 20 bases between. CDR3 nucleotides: TGTGCCAGCAGCTTAGAGGCTGTCAGACTCCTCACGCAAGAGACCCAGTACTTC. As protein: CASSLEAVRLLTQETQYF.

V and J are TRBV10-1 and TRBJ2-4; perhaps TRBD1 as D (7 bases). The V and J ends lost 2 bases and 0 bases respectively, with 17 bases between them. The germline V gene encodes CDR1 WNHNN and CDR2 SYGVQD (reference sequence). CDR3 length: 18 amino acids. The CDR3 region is CASSEVLNRGLAKNIQYF. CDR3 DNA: TGCGCCAGCAGTGAGGTCCTTAACAGGGGACTAGCCAAAAACATTCAGTACTTC.

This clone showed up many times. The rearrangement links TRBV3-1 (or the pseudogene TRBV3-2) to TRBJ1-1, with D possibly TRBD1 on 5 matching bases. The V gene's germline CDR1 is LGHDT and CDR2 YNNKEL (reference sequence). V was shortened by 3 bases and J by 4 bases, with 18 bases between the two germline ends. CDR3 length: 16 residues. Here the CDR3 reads CASSHSLGSRGTEAFF. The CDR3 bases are TGTGCCAGCAGCCACTCGTTGGGGTCAAGGGGCACTGAAGCTTTCTTT.

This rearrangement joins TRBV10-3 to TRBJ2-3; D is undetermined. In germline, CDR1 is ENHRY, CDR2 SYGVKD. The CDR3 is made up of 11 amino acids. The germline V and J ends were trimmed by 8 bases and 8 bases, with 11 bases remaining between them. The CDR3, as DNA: TGTGCCATCCGAGATGATTTTACGCAGTATTTT. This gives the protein CAIRDDFTQYF.

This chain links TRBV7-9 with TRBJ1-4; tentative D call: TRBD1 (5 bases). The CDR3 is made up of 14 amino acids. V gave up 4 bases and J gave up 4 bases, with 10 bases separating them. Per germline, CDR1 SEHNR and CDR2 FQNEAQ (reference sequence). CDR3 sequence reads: CASSSGVFNEKLFF. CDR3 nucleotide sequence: TGTGCCAGCAGCTCGGGGGTGTTTAATGAAAAACTGTTTTTT.

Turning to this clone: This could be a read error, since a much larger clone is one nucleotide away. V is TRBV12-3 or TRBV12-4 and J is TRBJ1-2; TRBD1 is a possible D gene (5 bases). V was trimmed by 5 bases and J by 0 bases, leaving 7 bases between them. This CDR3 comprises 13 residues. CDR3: CASSRQSNYGYTF. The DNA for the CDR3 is TGTGCCAGCAGTCGACAGTCTAACTATGGCTACACCTTC.

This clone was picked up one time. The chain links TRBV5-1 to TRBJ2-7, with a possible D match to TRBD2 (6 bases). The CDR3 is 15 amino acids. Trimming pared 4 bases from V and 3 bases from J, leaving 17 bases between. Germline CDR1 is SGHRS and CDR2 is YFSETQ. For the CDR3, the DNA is TGCGCCAGCAGCGTATATACCGGGACTCGCTACGAGCAGTACTTC. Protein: CASSVYTGTRYEQYF.

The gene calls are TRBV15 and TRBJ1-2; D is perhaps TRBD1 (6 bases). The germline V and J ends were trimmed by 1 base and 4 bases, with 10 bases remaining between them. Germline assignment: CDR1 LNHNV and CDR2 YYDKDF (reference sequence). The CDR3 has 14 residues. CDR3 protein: CATSRGTGFYGYTF. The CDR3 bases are TGTGCCACCAGCAGAGGCACAGGGTTCTATGGCTACACCTTC.

The CDR3, as DNA: TGTGCCAGCCAGACAGGGGCAACTAATGAAAAACTGTTTTTT. Translation: CASQTGATNEKLFF. The chain recombines TRBV7-9 with TRBJ1-4, with 8 bases identical to TRBD1. Germline CDR1 reads SEHNR; CDR2 reads FQNEAQ (reference sequence). There are 14 residues in the CDR3. The J segment lost 0 bases and the V segment lost 8 bases, leaving 2 bases of the junction unmatched.

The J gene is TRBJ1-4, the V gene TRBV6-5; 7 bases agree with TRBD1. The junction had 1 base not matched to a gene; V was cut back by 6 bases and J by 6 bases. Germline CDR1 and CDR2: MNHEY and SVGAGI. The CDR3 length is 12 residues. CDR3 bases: TGTGCCAGCAGGCAGGGGGATGAAAAACTGTTTTTT. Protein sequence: CASRQGDEKLFF.

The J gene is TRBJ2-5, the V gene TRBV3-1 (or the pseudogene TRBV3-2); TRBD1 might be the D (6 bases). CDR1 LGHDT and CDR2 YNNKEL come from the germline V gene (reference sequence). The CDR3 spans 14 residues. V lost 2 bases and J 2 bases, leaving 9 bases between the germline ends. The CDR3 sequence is CASSQSGQQETQYF. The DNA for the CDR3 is TGTGCCAGCAGCCAATCGGGACAACAAGAGACCCAGTACTTC.

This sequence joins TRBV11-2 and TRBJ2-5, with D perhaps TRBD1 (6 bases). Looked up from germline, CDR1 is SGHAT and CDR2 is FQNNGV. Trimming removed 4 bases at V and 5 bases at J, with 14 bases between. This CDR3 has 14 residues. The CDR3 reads CASSSSGTPETQYF. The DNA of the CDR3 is TGTGCCAGCAGCTCCTCCGGGACACCGGAGACCCAGTACTTC.

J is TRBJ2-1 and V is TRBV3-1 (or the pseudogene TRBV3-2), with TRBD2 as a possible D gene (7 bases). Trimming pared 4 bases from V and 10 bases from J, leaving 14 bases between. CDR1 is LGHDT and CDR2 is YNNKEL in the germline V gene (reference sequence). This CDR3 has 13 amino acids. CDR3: CASSRGGPGEQFF. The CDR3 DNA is TGTGCCAGCAGCCGGGGGGGGCCGGGAGAGCAGTTCTTC.

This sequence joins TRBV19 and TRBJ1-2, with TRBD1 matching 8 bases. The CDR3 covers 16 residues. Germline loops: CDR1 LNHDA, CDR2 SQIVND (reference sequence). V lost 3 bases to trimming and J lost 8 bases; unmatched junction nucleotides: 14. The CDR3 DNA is TGTGCCAGTAGTATTCCGCATGCAGGGGGCATAAAAGGCTACACCTTC. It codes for CASSIPHAGGIKGYTF.

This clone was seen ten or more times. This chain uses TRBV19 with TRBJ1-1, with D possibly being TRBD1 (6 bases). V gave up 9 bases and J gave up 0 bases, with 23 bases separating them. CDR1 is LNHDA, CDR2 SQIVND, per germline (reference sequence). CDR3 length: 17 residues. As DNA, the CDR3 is TGTGCCAGCTCAGATGGGGAGGGGGGCTTCTTGAACACTGAAGCTTTCTTT. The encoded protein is CASSDGEGGFLNTEAFF.

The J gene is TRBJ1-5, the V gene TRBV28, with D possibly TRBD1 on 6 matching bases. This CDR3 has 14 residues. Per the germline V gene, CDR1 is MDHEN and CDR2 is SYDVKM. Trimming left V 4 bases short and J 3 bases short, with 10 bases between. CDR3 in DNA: TGTGCCAGCAGTTACGGGGGGCCCAATCAGCCCCAGCATTTT. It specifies CASSYGGPNQPQHF.

The CDR3: CASSSGQDYGYTF. The CDR3 DNA sequence: TGTGCCAGCAGCTCAGGACAGGACTATGGCTACACCTTC. V usage is TRBV11-2 and J usage is TRBJ1-2, with TRBD1 matching 7 bases. V gave up 4 bases and J gave up 3 bases; unmatched junction bases: 2. The CDR3 is 13 residues long. Germline values: CDR1 SGHAT, CDR2 FQNNGV.

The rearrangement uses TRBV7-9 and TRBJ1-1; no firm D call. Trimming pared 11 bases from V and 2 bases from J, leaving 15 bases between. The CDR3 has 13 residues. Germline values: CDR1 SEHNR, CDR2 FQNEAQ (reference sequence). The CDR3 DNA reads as TGTGCCTCGCAAGCGGAGGTTAACACTGAAGCTTTCTTT. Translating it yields CASQAEVNTEAFF.

CDR3 sequence (DNA): TGTGCCAGCAGCTTCGACAGGGAGAGCGGCTACACCTTC. It is translated as CASSFDRESGYTF. The chain couples TRBV13 to TRBJ1-2; 7 nucleotides agree with TRBD1. CDR1 and CDR2 from the germline V gene are PRHDT and FYEKMQ (reference sequence). The CDR3 runs 13 residues. Trimming at V came to 3 bases and at J to 8 bases, leaving 6 bases not matched to a gene.

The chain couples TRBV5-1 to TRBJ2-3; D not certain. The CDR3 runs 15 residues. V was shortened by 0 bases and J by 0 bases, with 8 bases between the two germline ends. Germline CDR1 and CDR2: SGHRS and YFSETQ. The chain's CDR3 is CASSLAGISTDTQYF. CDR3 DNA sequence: TGCGCCAGCAGCTTGGCAGGAATTAGCACAGATACGCAGTATTTT. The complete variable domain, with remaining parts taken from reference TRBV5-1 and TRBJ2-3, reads KAGVTQTPRYLIKTRGQQVTLSCSPISGHRSVSWYQQTPGQGLQFLFEYFSETQRNKGNFPGRFSGRQFSNSRSEMNVSTLELGDSALYLCASSLAGISTDTQYFGPGTRLTVL.

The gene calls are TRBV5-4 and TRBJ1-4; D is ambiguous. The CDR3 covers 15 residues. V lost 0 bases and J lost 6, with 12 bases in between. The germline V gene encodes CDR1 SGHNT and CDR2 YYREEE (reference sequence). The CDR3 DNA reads TGTGCCAGCAGCTTGGATGTGGGAGGCGATGAAAAACTGTTTTTT. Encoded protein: CASSLDVGGDEKLFF. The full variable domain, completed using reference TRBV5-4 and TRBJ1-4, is ETGVTQSPTHLIKTRGQQVTLRCSSQSGHNTVSWYQQALGQGPQFIFQYYREEENGRGNFPPRFSGLQFPNYSSELNVNALELDDSALYLCASSLDVGGDEKLFFGSGTQLSVL.

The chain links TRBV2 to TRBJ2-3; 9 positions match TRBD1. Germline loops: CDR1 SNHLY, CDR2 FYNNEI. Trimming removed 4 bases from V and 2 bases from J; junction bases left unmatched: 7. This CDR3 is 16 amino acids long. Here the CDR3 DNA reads TGTGCCAGCAGTGGGGCACAGGGGGCGATCACAGATACGCAGTATTTT. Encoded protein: CASSGAQGAITDTQYF.

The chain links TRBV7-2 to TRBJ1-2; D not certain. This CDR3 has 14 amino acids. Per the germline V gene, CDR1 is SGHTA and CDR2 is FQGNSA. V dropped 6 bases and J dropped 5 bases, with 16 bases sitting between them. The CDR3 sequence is CASSLKVGEYGYTF. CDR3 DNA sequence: TGTGCCAGCAGTCTTAAGGTCGGGGAATATGGCTACACCTTC.

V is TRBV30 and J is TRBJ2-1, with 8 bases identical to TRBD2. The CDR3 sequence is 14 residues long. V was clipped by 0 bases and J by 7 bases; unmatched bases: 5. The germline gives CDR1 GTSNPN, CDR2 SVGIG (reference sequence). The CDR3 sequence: CAWSVGGGQNEQFF. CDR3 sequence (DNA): TGTGCCTGGAGTGTAGGCGGGGGGCAGAATGAGCAGTTCTTC.